This T cell receptor (beta chain) was captured by sequencing in a study of cytomegalovirus exposure and HLA in healthy donors. Study-level findings and limits: The Asian-associated ancestry cluster reportedly had fewer N-insertions than the 666-donor mean in a later analysis.

The CDR3 contains 14 residues. CDR1 and CDR2 (germline): SGHNT, YYREEE (reference sequence). Deletions cut 2 bases from V and 11 bases from J, with 19 bases between. About this clone itself: The antigen remains undetermined.

13 Jbeta primers and 60 Vbeta primers were used for the PCR. The method was immunoSEQ multiplex PCR; TCRdb's version includes in-frame clones alone and lacks a portion of them. The sample yields about 89,000 clones, roughly three quarters seen once. The source of this sequence is a male donor in good health and CMV-seronegative. Sequenced input: PBMCs. The chain uses TRBV5-4 and TRBJ1-1, with D maybe TRBD1 (6 bases). The CDR3 DNA reads TGTGCCAGCAGCTTACAGGGAGCATCCTTTGAGGCTTTCTTT. Translated: CASSLQGASFEAFF.